The TCR beta chain under discussion was sequenced for a study of regulatory T cells in long-lasting Graves disease. The time point denotes: persistent/refractory GD, antithyroid drugs over 5 years with positive TRAb. PBMC-derived RNA was used for the TCR library. Tubes containing EDTA received 8 to 9.5 milliliters of drawn peripheral blood. Investigators prepared the TCR beta libraries by applying iRepertoire HTBI primers and Arm-PCR of CDR3 regions. TCRdb reprocessed the multiplex PCR reads via MiXCR and lists one record per CDR3 protein. This sample has around 400,000 distinct CDR3 sequences; 21% occur once, and the top ten carry over 11%. The CDR3 loop spans 15 amino acids. J was trimmed by 6 bases and V by 6 bases; bases with no gene match: 9. Germline V gene data show CDR1 as MDHEN and CDR2 as SYDVKM.

The starting material was peripheral blood mononuclear cells (PBMCs), obtained when the disease was refractory, from a patient treated with antithyroid drugs. The source of this sequence is a female donor with Graves disease. The rearrangement joins TRBV28 to TRBJ2-3; 10 bases are shared with TRBD2. CDR3 coding DNA: TGTGCCAGCAGGGAACCGGGACTAGCGTCTGATACGCAGTATTTT. Its protein product is CASREPGLASDTQYF.